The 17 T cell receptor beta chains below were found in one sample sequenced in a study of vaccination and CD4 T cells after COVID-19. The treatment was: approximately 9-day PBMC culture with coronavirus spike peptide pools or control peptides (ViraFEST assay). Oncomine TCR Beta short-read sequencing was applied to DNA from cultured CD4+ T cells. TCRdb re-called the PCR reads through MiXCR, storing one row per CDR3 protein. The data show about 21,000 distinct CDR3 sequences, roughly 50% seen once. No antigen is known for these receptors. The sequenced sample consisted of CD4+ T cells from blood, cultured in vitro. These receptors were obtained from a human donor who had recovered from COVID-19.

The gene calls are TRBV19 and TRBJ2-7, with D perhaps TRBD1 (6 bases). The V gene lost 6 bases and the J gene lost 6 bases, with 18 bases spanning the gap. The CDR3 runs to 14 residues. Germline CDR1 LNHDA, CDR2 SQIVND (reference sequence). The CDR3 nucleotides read TGTGCCAGTAGACCGACAGGAACAGGGCGCGAGCAGTACTTC. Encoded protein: CASRPTGTGREQYF.

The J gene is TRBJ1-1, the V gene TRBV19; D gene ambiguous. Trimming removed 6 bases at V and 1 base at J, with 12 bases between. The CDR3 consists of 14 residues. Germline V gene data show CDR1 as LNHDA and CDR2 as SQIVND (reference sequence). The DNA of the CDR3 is TGTGCCAGTAGCCCCGGAAGCGGGAACACTGAAGCTTTCTTT. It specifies CASSPGSGNTEAFF.

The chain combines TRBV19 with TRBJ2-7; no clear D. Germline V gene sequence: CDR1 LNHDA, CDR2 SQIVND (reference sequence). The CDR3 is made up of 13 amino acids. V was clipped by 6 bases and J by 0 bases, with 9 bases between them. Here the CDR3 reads CASSSMSSYEQYF. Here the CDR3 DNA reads TGTGCCAGTAGCTCGATGAGCTCCTACGAGCAGTACTTC.

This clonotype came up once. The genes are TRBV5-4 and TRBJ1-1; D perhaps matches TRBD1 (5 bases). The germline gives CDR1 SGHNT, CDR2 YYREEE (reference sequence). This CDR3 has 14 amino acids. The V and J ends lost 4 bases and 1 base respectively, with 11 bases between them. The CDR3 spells CASSPTDRNTEAFF. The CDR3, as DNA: TGTGCCAGCAGCCCCACCGACAGGAACACTGAAGCTTTCTTT.

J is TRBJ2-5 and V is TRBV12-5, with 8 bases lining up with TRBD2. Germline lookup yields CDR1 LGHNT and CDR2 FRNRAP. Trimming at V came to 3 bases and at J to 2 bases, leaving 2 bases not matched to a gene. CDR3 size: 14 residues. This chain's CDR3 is CASGLSGGQETQYF. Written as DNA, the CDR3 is TGTGCTAGTGGTTTATCGGGGGGGCAAGAGACCCAGTACTTC.

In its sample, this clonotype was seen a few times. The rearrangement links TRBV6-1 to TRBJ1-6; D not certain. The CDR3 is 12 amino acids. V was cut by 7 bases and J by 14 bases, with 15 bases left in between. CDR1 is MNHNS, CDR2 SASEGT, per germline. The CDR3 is CASTTQRVTLHF. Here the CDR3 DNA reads TGTGCCAGCACCACGCAGAGGGTAACCCTCCACTTT.

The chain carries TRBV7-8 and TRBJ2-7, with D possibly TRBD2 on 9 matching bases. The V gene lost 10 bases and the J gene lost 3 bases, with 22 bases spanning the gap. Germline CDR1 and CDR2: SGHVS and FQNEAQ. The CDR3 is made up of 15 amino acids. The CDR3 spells CATRAGGTGFYEQYF. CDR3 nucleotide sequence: TGTGCCACCCGGGCGGGAGGGACAGGTTTCTACGAGCAGTACTTC.

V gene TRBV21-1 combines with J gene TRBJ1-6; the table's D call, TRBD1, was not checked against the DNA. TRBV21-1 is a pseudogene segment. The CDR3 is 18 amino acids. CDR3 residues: CASSNRDRSNLVNSPLHF. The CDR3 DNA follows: TGTGCCAGCAGCAACCGGGACAGATCGAACCTGGTTAATTCACCCCTCCACTTT.

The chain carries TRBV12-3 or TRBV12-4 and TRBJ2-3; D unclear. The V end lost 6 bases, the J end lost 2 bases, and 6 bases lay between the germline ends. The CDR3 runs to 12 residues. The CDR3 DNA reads TGTGCCAGCAGATCTACCACAGATACGCAGTATTTT. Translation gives CASRSTTDTQYF.

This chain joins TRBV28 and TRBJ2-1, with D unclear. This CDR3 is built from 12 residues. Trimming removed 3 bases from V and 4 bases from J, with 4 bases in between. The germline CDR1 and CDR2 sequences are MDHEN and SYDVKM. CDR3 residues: CASSFSYNEQFF. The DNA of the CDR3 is TGTGCCAGCAGTTTTTCTTACAATGAGCAGTTCTTC. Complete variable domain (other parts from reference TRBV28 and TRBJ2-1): DVKVTQSSRYLVKRTGEKVFLECVQDMDHENMFWYRQDPGLGLRLIYFSYDVKMKEKGDIPEGYSVSREKKERFSLILESASTNQTSMYLCASSFSYNEQFFGPGTRLTVL.

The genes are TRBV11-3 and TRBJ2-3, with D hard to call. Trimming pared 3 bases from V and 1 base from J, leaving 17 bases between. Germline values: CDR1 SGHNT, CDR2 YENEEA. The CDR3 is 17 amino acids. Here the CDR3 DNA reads TGTGCCAGCAGCTTGAATTTATGGCCCGCCGGCACAGATACGCAGTATTTT. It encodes CASSLNLWPAGTDTQYF.

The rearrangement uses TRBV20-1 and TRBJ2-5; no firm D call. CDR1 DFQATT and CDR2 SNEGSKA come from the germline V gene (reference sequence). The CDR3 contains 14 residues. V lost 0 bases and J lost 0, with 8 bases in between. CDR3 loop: CSARDVQHQETQYF. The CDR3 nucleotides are TGCAGTGCTAGAGATGTACAGCACCAAGAGACCCAGTACTTC.

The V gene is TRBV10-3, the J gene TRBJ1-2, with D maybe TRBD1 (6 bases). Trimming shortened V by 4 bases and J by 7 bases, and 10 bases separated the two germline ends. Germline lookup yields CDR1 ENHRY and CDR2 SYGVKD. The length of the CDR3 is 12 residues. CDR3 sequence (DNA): TGTGCCATCAGTGGGCAGGGGTCTGGCTACACCTTC. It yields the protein CAISGQGSGYTF.

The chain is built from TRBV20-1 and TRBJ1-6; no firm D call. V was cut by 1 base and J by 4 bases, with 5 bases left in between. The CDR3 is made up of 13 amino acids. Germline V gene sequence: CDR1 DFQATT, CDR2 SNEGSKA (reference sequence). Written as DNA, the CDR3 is TGCAGTGCTAGAGGACGTTATAATTCACCCCTCCACTTT. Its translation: CSARGRYNSPLHF.

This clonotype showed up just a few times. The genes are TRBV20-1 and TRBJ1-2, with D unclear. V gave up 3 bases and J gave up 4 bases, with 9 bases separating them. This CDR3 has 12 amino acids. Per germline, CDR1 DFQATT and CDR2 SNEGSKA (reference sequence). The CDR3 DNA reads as TGCAGTGCTAGTACAGACGTCTATGGCTACACCTTC. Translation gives CSASTDVYGYTF.

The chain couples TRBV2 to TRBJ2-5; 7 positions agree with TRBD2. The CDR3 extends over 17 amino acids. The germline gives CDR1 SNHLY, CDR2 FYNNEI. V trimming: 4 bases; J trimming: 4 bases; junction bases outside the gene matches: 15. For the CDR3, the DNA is TGTGCCAGCAGTGTTCAAGCGGGGCTAGCGACGGGAGAGACCCAGTACTTC. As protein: CASSVQAGLATGETQYF. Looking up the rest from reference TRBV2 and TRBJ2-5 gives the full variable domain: EPEVTQTPSHQVTQMGQEVILRCVPISNHLYFYWYRQILGQKVEFLVSFYNNEISEKSEIFDDQFSVERPDGSNFTLKIRSTKLEDSAMYFCASSVQAGLATGETQYFGPGTRLLVL.

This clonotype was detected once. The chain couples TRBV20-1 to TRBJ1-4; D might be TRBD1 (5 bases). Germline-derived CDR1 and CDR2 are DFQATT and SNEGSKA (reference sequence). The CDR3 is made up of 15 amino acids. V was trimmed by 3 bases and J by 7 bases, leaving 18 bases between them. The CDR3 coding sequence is TGCAGTGCTAGGGTCCACGGCAGGGTTGGTGAAAAACTGTTTTTT. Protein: CSARVHGRVGEKLFF.